Shown below are 15 T cell receptor beta chains from a single sample sequenced in a study of cytomegalovirus exposure and HLA in healthy donors. Method: immunoSEQ multiplex PCR; TCRdb's copy keeps in-frame clones and lacks some. The repertoire has tens of thousands of clones, 90% to 96% of them found once; the top ten carry less than 2%. The sequencing sample was made of PBMCs. Receptor source: a man younger than 35 in good health and CMV-seropositive.

The chain couples TRBV29-1 to TRBJ2-7; 9 nucleotides agree with TRBD2. With 5 bases clipped from V and 2 bases from J, the junction kept 7 bases outside the gene matches. Germline V gene lookup returns CDR1 SQVTM and CDR2 ANQGSEA. The CDR3 sequence is 14 residues long. The CDR3 region is CSVSSGGNPYEQYF. Written as DNA, the CDR3 is TGCAGCGTTAGTAGCGGGGGAAACCCCTACGAGCAGTACTTC.

This clone was counted once. The chain joins TRBV5-1 to TRBJ1-1, with D maybe TRBD1 (5 bases). The CDR3 is 13 amino acids. V was trimmed by 0 bases and J by 7 bases, leaving 10 bases between them. CDR1 and CDR2 (germline): SGHRS, YFSETQ. As DNA, the CDR3 is TGCGCCAGCAGCTTGGAGGGGCTCCTTGAAGCTTTCTTT. Translating gives CASSLEGLLEAFF.

This chain connects TRBV6-1 to TRBJ1-4; 9 nucleotides line up with TRBD1. Germline CDR1 MNHNS, CDR2 SASEGT. Trimming cost V 1 base and J 10 bases; bases outside gene matches: 10. CDR3 length: 16 amino acids. In DNA, the CDR3 is TGTGCCAGCAGTGAAGGATTCGGGACAGGGTTTCGAAAACTGTTTTTT. This codes for CASSEGFGTGFRKLFF.

The V and J genes are TRBV27 and TRBJ2-1; D not resolved. The length of the CDR3 is 16 residues. The ends were cut back, 5 bases at V and 4 bases at J, with 18 bases in the middle. CDR1 and CDR2 (germline): MNHEY, SMNVEV (reference sequence). The CDR3 reads CASSPTLTNFYNEQFF. The CDR3 DNA sequence: TGTGCCAGCAGTCCTACACTAACGAACTTTTACAATGAGCAGTTCTTC.

The gene calls are TRBV9 and TRBJ2-3; 7 bases fit TRBD2. V gave up 0 bases and J gave up 5 bases; unmatched junction bases: 3. Germline V CDR1 and CDR2: SGDLS, YYNGEE. The CDR3 has 14 amino acids. The CDR3 nucleotides are TGTGCCAGCAGCGTAGAGGGAGGGCAAGATACGCAGTATTTT. Translated: CASSVEGGQDTQYF.

V gene TRBV18 combines with J gene TRBJ2-2; D is unresolved. V lost 3 bases and J 1 base, leaving 6 bases between the germline ends. The CDR3 is made up of 14 amino acids. Germline V lookup: CDR1 KGHSH, CDR2 LQKENI. This CDR3 is CASSPTQNTGELFF. For the CDR3, the DNA is TGTGCCAGCTCACCGACACAGAACACCGGGGAGCTGTTTTTT.

This sequence joins TRBV5-8 and TRBJ2-2; D is ambiguous. CDR3 size: 12 residues. Germline V gives CDR1 SGHTS, CDR2 YDEGEE. The ends were cut back, 0 bases at V and 7 bases at J, with 4 bases in the middle. DNA for the CDR3: TGTGCCAGCAGCTTGGACGGCGGGGAGCTGTTTTTT. This sequence encodes CASSLDGGELFF.

Notes on this clone: This sample also contains other DNA sequences that code for the same CDR3. V usage is TRBV5-1 and J usage is TRBJ1-1; D gene ambiguous. V was cut by 0 bases and J by 3 bases, with 6 bases left in between. The CDR3 consists of 13 residues. Germline assignment: CDR1 SGHRS and CDR2 YFSETQ. In DNA form, the CDR3 reads TGCGCCAGCAGCTTGGACGGGGACACTGAAGCTTTCTTT. This translates into CASSLDGDTEAFF. The full variable domain, completed using reference TRBV5-1 and TRBJ1-1, is KAGVTQTPRYLIKTRGQQVTLSCSPISGHRSVSWYQQTPGQGLQFLFEYFSETQRNKGNFPGRFSGRQFSNSRSEMNVSTLELGDSALYLCASSLDGDTEAFFGQGTRLTVV.

The V and J genes are TRBV30 and TRBJ2-1; D is undetermined. CDR1 is GTSNPN, CDR2 SVGIG, per germline (reference sequence). V was trimmed by 4 bases and J by 1 base, leaving 8 bases between them. This CDR3 spans 13 amino acids. In nucleotides, the CDR3 is TGTGCCTGGACTACTACTTCCTACAATGAGCAGTTCTTC. It codes for CAWTTTSYNEQFF.

The chain uses TRBV10-3 and TRBJ2-2; 7 bases match TRBD1. This CDR3 has 16 residues. The ends lost 0 bases at V and 7 bases at J; junction bases unmatched: 8. Per germline, CDR1 ENHRY and CDR2 SYGVKD. In DNA, the CDR3 is TGTGCCATCAGTGAGTCGGGTCCAGGGGGTATCGGGGAGCTGTTTTTT. The encoded protein is CAISESGPGGIGELFF.

This chain joins TRBV5-4 and TRBJ2-7, with TRBD1 matching over 8 bases. Per the germline V gene, CDR1 is SGHNT and CDR2 is YYREEE (reference sequence). This CDR3 is 15 amino acids long. Trimming took 1 base from V and 2 from J; bases not matched to a gene: 5. DNA of the CDR3: TGTGCCAGCAGCTTGATGGGACAGGACACCTACGAGCAGTACTTC. It is translated as CASSLMGQDTYEQYF.

The V call is TRBV29-1, the J call TRBJ2-3; D might be TRBD2 (6 bases). V shed 4 bases and J shed 3 bases, with 20 bases lying between them. The CDR3 contains 16 residues. Germline-derived CDR1 and CDR2 are SQVTM and ANQGSEA. The CDR3 DNA follows: TGCAGCGTTGTCGGACTCCGGGACTCAGCAACAGATACGCAGTATTTT. Amino acid sequence: CSVVGLRDSATDTQYF.

CDR3 nucleotide sequence: TGTGCCTGGAGTGTACCTCTGTCCCGGGACAGGGGGCACACTGAAGCTTTCTTT. This translates into CAWSVPLSRDRGHTEAFF. V gene TRBV30 combines with J gene TRBJ1-1; 12 bases line up with TRBD1. The CDR3 has 18 residues. The germline gives CDR1 GTSNPN, CDR2 SVGIG (reference sequence). Trimming took 0 bases from V and 3 from J; bases not matched to a gene: 11.

The V and J genes are TRBV7-8 and TRBJ2-4; D remains unclear. The CDR3 runs to 12 residues. CDR1 SGHVS and CDR2 FQNEAQ come from the germline V gene. Trimming left V 5 bases short and J 3 bases short, with 5 bases between. CDR3 in amino acids: CASSTVKNIQYF. In DNA, the CDR3 is TGTGCCAGCAGCACTGTCAAAAACATTCAGTACTTC.

The chain is built from TRBV11-3 and TRBJ2-1, with a tentative D call TRBD2 (6 bases). Germline CDR1 SGHNT, CDR2 YENEEA. V was pared by 1 base and J by 6 bases, with 13 bases between. This CDR3 comprises 15 residues. DNA for the CDR3: TGTGCCAGCAGCTTAGCCGGGGGAGTGGGCAATGAGCAGTTCTTC. Translation: CASSLAGGVGNEQFF.